Below are 30 T cell receptor beta chains sequenced from a single sample in a study of T-cell memory formation after mild COVID-19. TCRdb re-derived calls from the 5' RACE reads in MiXCR, one entry per CDR3 protein. The top ten hold roughly 9.1% of the sample, which has a few hundred thousand distinct CDR3 sequences, about 20% seen once. Sample: PBMCs or a T cell subset sorted from them (not recorded which). Every receptor here comes from an adult woman who had mild COVID-19 (a few samples of this study predate the infection). Cell type and time point are not known.

The chain is built from TRBV12-3 or TRBV12-4 and TRBJ1-2, with unresolved D. The CDR3 covers 14 residues. The V and J ends lost 7 bases and 4 bases respectively, with 16 bases between them. This chain's CDR3 is CASTRRFFGYGYTF. CDR3 DNA: TGTGCCAGCACACGAAGGTTTTTCGGCTATGGCTACACCTTC.

The DNA of the CDR3 is TGTGCCAGCAGCGTCTTCGGGGGGGAGTATACGCAGTATTTT. This gives the protein CASSVFGGEYTQYF. The chain is built from TRBV9 and TRBJ2-3, with 8 bases lining up with TRBD2. This CDR3 has 14 amino acids. Per the germline V gene, CDR1 is SGDLS and CDR2 is YYNGEE. The V gene end was trimmed by 2 bases and the J gene end by 7 bases; junction bases not matched to a gene: 6.

This clonotype has a handful of counts. The chain links TRBV5-1 to TRBJ2-1; perhaps TRBD2 as D (7 bases). V gave up 5 bases and J gave up 2 bases, with 14 bases separating them. The length of the CDR3 is 15 residues. Germline V gene data show CDR1 as SGHRS and CDR2 as YFSETQ. Written as DNA, the CDR3 is TGCGCCAGCAGTGCGGGGGCCTCCCCCTACAATGAGCAGTTCTTC. The encoded protein is CASSAGASPYNEQFF. The complete variable domain, with remaining parts taken from reference TRBV5-1 and TRBJ2-1, reads KAGVTQTPRYLIKTRGQQVTLSCSPISGHRSVSWYQQTPGQGLQFLFEYFSETQRNKGNFPGRFSGRQFSNSRSEMNVSTLELGDSALYLCASSAGASPYNEQFFGPGTRLTVL.

The J gene is TRBJ2-1, the V gene TRBV6-5; TRBD2 matches 10 bases. Losses at the gene ends were 0 bases for V and 5 bases for J; bases not matched to a gene: 4. The CDR3 is made up of 16 amino acids. The germline V gene encodes CDR1 MNHEY and CDR2 SVGAGI. Written as DNA, the CDR3 is TGTGCCAGCAGTTACTCCGGACTAGCGGACAACAATGAGCAGTTCTTC. Translation: CASSYSGLADNNEQFF.

The chain employs TRBV5-1 and TRBJ2-5, with D maybe TRBD2 (6 bases). Trimming cost V 4 bases and J 5 bases, with 21 bases left between them. The CDR3 is made up of 16 amino acids. The germline gives CDR1 SGHRS, CDR2 YFSETQ. CDR3 sequence (DNA): TGCGCCAGCAGCCCGGCAGGAACGGGAGTAGTGGAGACCCAGTACTTC. Translating gives CASSPAGTGVVETQYF. Looking up the rest from reference TRBV5-1 and TRBJ2-5 gives the full variable domain: KAGVTQTPRYLIKTRGQQVTLSCSPISGHRSVSWYQQTPGQGLQFLFEYFSETQRNKGNFPGRFSGRQFSNSRSEMNVSTLELGDSALYLCASSPAGTGVVETQYFGPGTRLLVL.

This clonotype was seen more than once but under ten times. The CDR3 coding sequence is TGTGCCACCAGTGACCCGACAGGGAGGGATACGCAGTATTTT. Translation gives CATSDPTGRDTQYF. The chain employs TRBV24-1 and TRBJ2-3, with a weak D call TRBD1 (7 bases). The germline V and J ends were trimmed by 4 bases and 6 bases, with 13 bases remaining between them. The CDR3 length is 14 residues. Germline CDR1 reads KGHDR; CDR2 reads SFDVKD.

This clonotype was counted ten times or more. This rearrangement joins TRBV7-2 to TRBJ1-2, with D unresolved. The V gene lost 3 bases and the J gene lost 2 bases, with 7 bases spanning the gap. Germline values: CDR1 SGHTA, CDR2 FQGNSA. There are 13 residues in the CDR3. For the CDR3, the DNA is TGTGCCAGCAGCTTGGAGGCGAACTATGGCTACACCTTC. This gives the protein CASSLEANYGYTF.

The rearrangement uses TRBV3-1 and TRBJ2-7; 8 bases fit TRBD1. Germline V CDR1 and CDR2: LGHDT, YNNKEL (reference sequence). The trim removed 0 bases at V and 2 bases at J, leaving 0 bases unmatched. The CDR3 runs to 14 residues. The CDR3, as DNA: TGTGCCAGCAGCCAAGAACAGGGGGCCTACGAGCAGTACTTC. It encodes CASSQEQGAYEQYF.

The chain links TRBV29-1 to TRBJ1-1; D perhaps matches TRBD1 (5 bases). Between the trimmed V and J ends, which lost 3 bases and 5 bases, there was a span of 13 bases. CDR1 is SQVTM and CDR2 is ANQGSEA in the germline V gene. The CDR3 contains 13 residues. CDR3 sequence reads: CSVDRGVVTEAFF. Here the CDR3 DNA reads TGCAGCGTTGACCGGGGGGTGGTAACTGAAGCTTTCTTT.

The chain links TRBV5-5 to TRBJ2-1; perhaps TRBD1 as D (5 bases). The germline CDR1 and CDR2 sequences are SGHKS and YYEKEE (reference sequence). This CDR3 has 11 residues. Between the trimmed V and J ends, which lost 2 bases and 15 bases, there was a span of 12 bases. Here the CDR3 DNA reads TGTGCCAGCAGCTTAGGGGCCCGGCCGTTCTTC. Protein sequence: CASSLGARPFF.

In this sample, this clonotype turned up a few times. This chain connects TRBV7-9 to TRBJ2-2; D is undetermined. The CDR3 loop spans 13 amino acids. V lost 1 base to trimming and J lost 7 bases, with 7 bases between them. Germline-derived CDR1 and CDR2 are SEHNR and FQNEAQ (reference sequence). The CDR3 reads CASSLVGYGELFF. The CDR3 nucleotides are TGTGCCAGCAGCTTAGTAGGGTACGGGGAGCTGTTTTTT.

The chain links TRBV7-6 to TRBJ2-1; 11 bases fit TRBD2. J lost 10 bases, V lost 3 bases, and 5 bases had no gene match. This CDR3 is built from 14 residues. Germline assignment: CDR1 SGHVS and CDR2 FNYEAQ. Here the CDR3 DNA reads TGTGCCAGCAGCTTTCTAGCGGGAGGCCGGGAGCAGTTCTTC. This gives the protein CASSFLAGGREQFF.

This clonotype was found a few times. The chain is built from TRBV19 and TRBJ1-1, with no clear D. This CDR3 is 15 amino acids long. CDR1 is LNHDA and CDR2 is SQIVND in the germline V gene (reference sequence). Trimming removed 5 bases at V and 7 bases at J, with 20 bases between. The CDR3, as DNA: TGTGCCAGTAGTCCTTGGTTACATGGCGCAATTGAAGCTTTCTTT. Translation: CASSPWLHGAIEAFF. Drawing the rest from reference TRBV19 and TRBJ1-1, the complete variable domain is DGGITQSPKYLFRKEGQNVTLSCEQNLNHDAMYWYRQDPGQGLRLIYYSQIVNDFQKGDIAEGYSVSREKKESFPLTVTSAQKNPTAFYLCASSPWLHGAIEAFFGQGTRLTVV.

This clonotype has a handful of counts. This chain links TRBV15 with TRBJ2-4, with D perhaps TRBD1 or TRBD2 (5 bases each). The germline gives CDR1 LNHNV, CDR2 YYDKDF (reference sequence). The V and J ends lost 0 bases and 0 bases respectively, with 9 bases between them. CDR3 length: 16 residues. The CDR3 DNA reads as TGTGCCACCAGCAGAGACCCGGGGACAGCCAAAAACATTCAGTACTTC. Translation: CATSRDPGTAKNIQYF.

The chain combines TRBV20-1 with TRBJ2-3; the D gene is possibly TRBD1 (5 bases). This CDR3 has 14 amino acids. Germline loops: CDR1 DFQATT, CDR2 SNEGSKA (reference sequence). Trimming shortened V by 6 bases and J by 8 bases, and 21 bases separated the two germline ends. This chain's CDR3 is CSARRQDKQGTQYF. In nucleotides, the CDR3 is TGCAGTGCCCGCCGGCAGGACAAGCAAGGTACGCAGTATTTT.

This chain links TRBV7-2 with TRBJ2-3; D remains ambiguous. The CDR3 is 15 amino acids. The germline V gene has CDR1 SGHTA and CDR2 FQGNSA. V gave up 5 bases and J gave up 1 base, with 13 bases separating them. The CDR3 here is CASSKRQVGTDTQYF. The CDR3 DNA sequence: TGTGCCAGCAGCAAACGACAAGTCGGCACAGATACGCAGTATTTT. Supplemented by reference TRBV7-2 and TRBJ2-3, the full variable domain reads GAGVSQSPSNKVTEKGKDVELRCDPISGHTALYWYRQSLGQGLEFLIYFQGNSAPDKSGLPSDRFSAERTGGSVSTLTIQRTQQEDSAVYLCASSKRQVGTDTQYFGPGTRLTVL.

The V and J genes are TRBV7-9 and TRBJ2-1; tentative D call: TRBD2 (6 bases). CDR3 length: 15 residues. Deletions cut 3 bases from V and 9 bases from J, with 18 bases between. Looked up from germline, CDR1 is SEHNR and CDR2 is FQNEAQ (reference sequence). The CDR3, as DNA: TGTGCCAGCAGCTTCCAAGCGGGCGTAGAGAGTGAGCAGTTCTTC. Protein sequence: CASSFQAGVESEQFF. Together with reference TRBV7-9 and TRBJ2-1, the CDR3 gives the full variable domain: DTGVSQNPRHKITKRGQNVTFRCDPISEHNRLYWYRQTLGQGPEFLTYFQNEAQLEKSRLLSDRFSAERPKGSFSTLEIQRTEQGDSAMYLCASSFQAGVESEQFFGPGTRLTVL.

V is TRBV7-6 and J is TRBJ2-7; D is unresolved. The CDR3 runs 13 residues. V was shortened by 5 bases and J by 3 bases, with 11 bases between the two germline ends. CDR1 is SGHVS and CDR2 is FNYEAQ in the germline V gene. CDR3 bases: TGTGCCAGCAGCAATCGACCGCTCTACGAGCAGTACTTC. It is translated as CASSNRPLYEQYF.

J is TRBJ1-6 and V is TRBV14; no reliable D call. Germline CDR1 SGHDN, CDR2 FVKESK. V lost 4 bases and J 3 bases, leaving 7 bases between the germline ends. This CDR3 comprises 14 residues. The DNA for the CDR3 is TGTGCCAGCAGCCGGAGCCGCTATAATTCACCCCTCCACTTT. Residues: CASSRSRYNSPLHF.

The chain carries TRBV25-1 and TRBJ1-1; D is ambiguous. V was shortened by 4 bases and J by 1 base, with 10 bases between the two germline ends. This CDR3 region has 14 residues. Germline CDR1 MGHDK, CDR2 SYGVNS. The CDR3 here is CASSGGDWNTEAFF. The CDR3 DNA is TGTGCCAGCAGTGGTGGGGATTGGAACACTGAAGCTTTCTTT.

This clonotype was picked up a small number of times. The V and J genes are TRBV3-1 and TRBJ2-5, with D possibly matching TRBD2 (6 bases). Germline V gene data show CDR1 as LGHDT and CDR2 as YNNKEL (reference sequence). This CDR3 contains 13 residues. Trimming took 6 bases from V and 1 from J, leaving 9 bases between them. The CDR3 DNA reads TGTGCCAGCAGGGGGGACTTCCAAGAGACCCAGTACTTC. It specifies CASRGDFQETQYF.

This clonotype was recorded a few times. V usage is TRBV9 and J usage is TRBJ2-2; D tentatively reads TRBD1 or TRBD2 (7 bases each). The CDR3 runs 15 residues. CDR1 is SGDLS, CDR2 YYNGEE, per germline. V lost 4 bases, J lost 6 bases, and 16 bases lay in between. As DNA, the CDR3 is TGTGCCAGCAGCCTACAGGGGACTACCCCCGGGGAGCTGTTTTTT. As protein: CASSLQGTTPGELFF.

This clonotype was detected only a few times. This sequence joins TRBV7-2 and TRBJ2-5; TRBD2 matches at 10 bases. Trimming took 8 bases from V and 3 from J; bases not matched to a gene: 9. The V gene's germline CDR1 is SGHTA and CDR2 FQGNSA. The CDR3 is 15 amino acids. DNA for the CDR3: TGTGCCAGCGGGCGGCTAGCGGGAGCTGAAGAGACCCAGTACTTC. As protein: CASGRLAGAEETQYF.

This clonotype turned up a few times. This sequence joins TRBV3-1 and TRBJ1-5; 7 positions match TRBD1. Germline V gene data show CDR1 as LGHDT and CDR2 as YNNKEL (reference sequence). Trimming at V came to 3 bases and at J to 3 bases, leaving 2 bases not matched to a gene. The CDR3 length is 14 residues. In DNA form, the CDR3 reads TGTGCCAGCAGCCAGGGACAGATCAATCAGCCCCAGCATTTT. The encoded protein is CASSQGQINQPQHF.

As regards this clonotype: An end of the junction does not agree with germline; a read error may underlie this. The genes are TRBV11-2 and TRBJ2-3; 14 nucleotides agree with TRBD2. CDR1 and CDR2 from the germline V gene are SGHAT and FQNNGV. CDR3 length: 15 residues. The CDR3 DNA is TGTTCCAGCAGCTCGACTAGCGGGGGGGCCGATACGCAGTATTTT. This encodes CSSSSTSGGADTQYF.

This clonotype was detected only a few times. The chain couples TRBV5-1 to TRBJ1-2; 7 positions match TRBD1. V shed 4 bases and J 4 bases; nucleotides not matched to a gene: 7. This CDR3 is built from 14 residues. CDR1 SGHRS and CDR2 YFSETQ come from the germline V gene. CDR3 bases: TGCGCCAGCAGCGGGAGGGACAGCGTCTATGGCTACACCTTC. Its protein is CASSGRDSVYGYTF.

This clonotype has more than one count but fewer than ten. The V gene is TRBV24-1, the J gene TRBJ1-1; possible D gene TRBD1, 5 bases. Germline CDR1 and CDR2: KGHDR and SFDVKD. The germline V and J ends were trimmed by 7 bases and 3 bases, with 8 bases remaining between them. The length of the CDR3 is 12 residues. Here the CDR3 DNA reads TGTGCCACCAGCGAAGGGGACACTGAAGCTTTCTTT. Translating it yields CATSEGDTEAFF.

This clonotype came up a few times. J is TRBJ1-5 and V is TRBV6-6, with 7 bases identical to TRBD1. Losses at the gene ends were 0 bases for V and 5 bases for J; bases not matched to a gene: 4. CDR3 length equals 15 residues. Germline CDR1 reads MNHNY; CDR2 reads SVGAGI (reference sequence). This CDR3 reads CASSYSSQGDQPQHF. The CDR3 nucleotides are TGTGCCAGCAGTTACTCGAGTCAGGGGGATCAGCCCCAGCATTTT.

The chain carries TRBV18 and TRBJ1-5, with D perhaps matching TRBD1 (6 bases). Deletions cut 6 bases from V and 5 bases from J, with 17 bases between. Germline loops: CDR1 KGHSH, CDR2 LQKENI. The CDR3 runs 15 residues. The CDR3 here is CASSQRTVRDQPQHF. The CDR3 nucleotides read TGTGCCAGCTCTCAGAGGACAGTTCGCGATCAGCCCCAGCATTTT.

This clonotype has just a few counts. The J gene is TRBJ2-1, the V gene TRBV11-2; 10 bases are shared with TRBD2. The trim removed 5 bases at V and 5 bases at J, leaving 3 bases unmatched. The CDR3 spans 14 residues. Per germline, CDR1 SGHAT and CDR2 FQNNGV. The DNA for the CDR3 is TGTGCCAGCAGCCCTAGCGGGAGAGACAATGAGCAGTTCTTC. Protein: CASSPSGRDNEQFF.